This T cell receptor (beta chain) comes out of a study of response to subunit inactivated influenza vaccine. Notes on the study in general: Authors suggested each seasonal flu vaccination may recruit only limited numbers of new T cells.

One entry per CDR3 protein, called by TCRdb with MiXCR from the RT-PCR reads. The data hold roughly 700,000 distinct CDR3 sequences, with roughly 13% observed a single time. This clonotype was observed a handful of times. Its cognate antigen is unknown. This clonotype was obtained from a man aged 45 to 65 who received an inactivated influenza vaccine. The material sequenced was PBMCs from blood, taken 14 to 15 days before vaccination.

The CDR3: CSAAGAFYEQYF. The CDR3 bases are TGCAGTGCTGCGGGAGCCTTCTACGAGCAGTACTTC. The rearrangement links TRBV20-1 to TRBJ2-7; 7 positions agree with TRBD2. CDR1 is DFQATT, CDR2 SNEGSKA, per germline (reference sequence). The CDR3 extends over 12 amino acids. Germline trimming cut 5 bases from V and 3 bases from J; bases unmatched to any gene: 4.